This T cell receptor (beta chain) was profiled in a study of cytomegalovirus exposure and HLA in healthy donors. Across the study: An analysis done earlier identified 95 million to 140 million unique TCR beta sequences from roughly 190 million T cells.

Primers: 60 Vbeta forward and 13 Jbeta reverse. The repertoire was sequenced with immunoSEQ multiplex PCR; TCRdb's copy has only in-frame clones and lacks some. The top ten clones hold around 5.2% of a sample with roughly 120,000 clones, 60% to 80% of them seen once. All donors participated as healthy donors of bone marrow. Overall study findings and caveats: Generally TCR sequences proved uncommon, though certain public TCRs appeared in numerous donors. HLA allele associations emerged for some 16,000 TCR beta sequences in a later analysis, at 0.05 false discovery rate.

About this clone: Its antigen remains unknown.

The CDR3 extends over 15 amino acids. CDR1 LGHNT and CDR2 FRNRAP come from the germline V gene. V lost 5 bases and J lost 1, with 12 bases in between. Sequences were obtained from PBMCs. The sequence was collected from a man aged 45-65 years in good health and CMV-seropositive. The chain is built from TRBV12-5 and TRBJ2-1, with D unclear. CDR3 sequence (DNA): TGTGCTAGTGGTCAACACAGCCGTTCCTACAATGAGCAGTTCTTC. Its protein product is CASGQHSRSYNEQFF.